A selection of T cell receptor beta chains follows, all from one sample in a study of vaccination effects on CD4 cells after COVID-19. Clones were sequenced by immunoSEQ multiplex PCR, and TCRdb holds only the in-frame ones, with some missing. The sample records roughly 42,000 clones, roughly 70% being singletons. The antigens of these receptors remain unknown. The sample here was CD4+ T cells from PBMCs cultured with HCoV-OC43 spike peptides, taken before COVID-19 vaccination. The receptors shown here come from a human donor who received a COVID-19 vaccine. Each CDR3 is given with its conserved first and last residue. D genes are given only for firm matches.

>TRBV24-1|-
CATSAGHGYTF
>TRBV2|-
CASGLNQPQHF
>TRBV16|-
CASSQSVGASSTFF
>TRBV5-1|-
CATAWGSSTDTQYF
>TRBV5-1|-
CASSLRGNSPLHF
>TRBV6-5|-
CASRPGPLQPQHF
>TRBV19|TRBD1
CASSTARQGWRTEAFF
>TRBV19|-
CASTRGRNTEAFF
>TRBV28|TRBD1
CASSPLTGANSPLHF
>TRBV5-1|-
CASSLAAIPEKLFF
>TRBV5-8|-
CASSQFGGSGNTIYF
>TRBV18|TRBD1
CASSPTGAHYGYTF
>TRBV6-2/TRBV6-3|-
CASSYRTVNYGYTF
>TRBV4-2|-
CASSQDSGPGANVLTF
>TRBV5-1|-
CASSLGQTDEQYF
>TRBV7-6|-
CASSPSRQLQETQYF
>TRBV2|-
CASSEEVNTEAFF
>TRBV10-3|TRBD1
CAISWDRGGNTGELFF
>TRBV3-1/TRBV3-2|-
CASSQLGSGYTF
>TRBV4-1|-
CASSQPDRRNQPQHF
>TRBV19|-
CASSIGGRGRDTEAFF
>TRBV7-2|TRBD2
CASSSPQAGVSNEQFF
>TRBV5-4|-
CASSSGLLGYNSPLHF
>TRBV5-1|-
CASSSSGLNSGNTIYF
>TRBV5-6|-
CASSLAPQGTIYF
>TRBV9|-
CASTGGWTEAYGYTF
>TRBV30|-
CAWSVGTNTEAFF
>TRBV5-4|TRBD1
CASSLKNRGSFEQYF
>TRBV27|TRBD1
CASSLRQGLAYEQYF
>TRBV10-3|-
CAISESVHRERAEAFF
>TRBV2|TRBD1
CASGRDRVYEQYF
>TRBV7-9|TRBD1
CASSTSGTGGWNSPLHF
>TRBV7-9|-
CASAAFNSPLHF
>TRBV19|-
CASSIITGSTNEKLFF
>TRBV3-1/TRBV3-2|TRBD1
CASSLDRGGKNIQYF
>TRBV29-1|-
CSVASTDTQYF
>TRBV27|TRBD1
CASSSGQGYSYEQYF
>TRBV10-3|-
CAISDTSQGEAFF
>TRBV27|TRBD2
CASSLTSGGTDTQYF
>TRBV30|-
CAWSVLEGRGNTIYF
>TRBV30|TRBD1
CAWSSQTGEGYTF
>TRBV18|-
CASSRTPNDQPQHF
>TRBV6-2/TRBV6-3|TRBD2
CASSGGLAGVGEQFF
>TRBV10-3|-
CAISEYWVNTNYGYTF
>TRBV5-1|TRBD1
CASSSPGQGAAFF
>TRBV30|TRBD1
CASTRDRGGTEAFF
>TRBV5-6|TRBD2
CASSFRGGRAAKRAGQFF
>TRBV5-6|-
CASSLGDYGYTF
>TRBV6-6|-
CATSPDTNEKLFF
>TRBV12-3/TRBV12-4|-
CASSLVTGRGFF
>TRBV15|TRBD1
CATGLGQDSNQPQHF
>TRBV4-1|-
CASSQDPEATQYF
>TRBV5-5|-
CASSLLGGNNQPQHF
>TRBV7-2|-
CASSFAGALGYGYTF
>TRBV10-3|-
CAIRTGNTEAFF
>TRBV6-6|-
CASSYSDRTEAFF
>TRBV13|TRBD1
CASSLGGDRGSF
>TRBV19|TRBD1
CASSSTGGDTQYF
>TRBV10-3|TRBD1
CAIRSRDRYEQYF
>TRBV12-5|TRBD1
CASGPPRGQVRGQETQYF